This T cell receptor (beta chain) comes out of a study of Ad26.COV2.S vaccination and SARS-CoV-2 variants. On the study more broadly: Vaccine-arm donor from the placebo-controlled COV1001 Ad26.COV2.S trial. Dosing was one shot or two shots 56 days apart. Findings and caveats of the study: Placebo and vaccine recipients had non-spike TCR breadth that was similar.

This CDR3 region has 16 residues. Germline loops: CDR1 MGHRA, CDR2 YSYEKL. V lost 3 bases to trimming and J lost 0 bases, with 11 bases between them. Regarding treatment: roughly 19 received Ad26.COV2.S at low or high dose, single or two shots; a few received placebo; per-sample allocation not given. Specimens were obtained on day 63 following the first vaccine or placebo injection. Vaccination used an Ad26 vector expressing Wuhan-strain SARS-CoV-2 spike. Profiling relied on immunoSEQ multiplex PCR, and the TCRdb table lists in-frame clones only, not all of them. The data show about 350,000 clones, about nine tenths seen once. Of note for this clone: As yet, its antigen is unknown.

The V and J genes are TRBV4-1 and TRBJ1-4, with D possibly being TRBD1 (5 bases). Sequences were derived from peripheral blood, sampled in a trial of Ad26.COV2.S vaccine versus placebo. This receptor was identified in a person between 18 and 59 years old who received the Ad26.COV2.S COVID-19 vaccine or a placebo. CDR3 in amino acids: CASSQTELPTNEKLFF. Written as DNA, the CDR3 is TGCGCCAGCAGCCAGACAGAGCTCCCAACTAATGAAAAACTGTTTTTT.